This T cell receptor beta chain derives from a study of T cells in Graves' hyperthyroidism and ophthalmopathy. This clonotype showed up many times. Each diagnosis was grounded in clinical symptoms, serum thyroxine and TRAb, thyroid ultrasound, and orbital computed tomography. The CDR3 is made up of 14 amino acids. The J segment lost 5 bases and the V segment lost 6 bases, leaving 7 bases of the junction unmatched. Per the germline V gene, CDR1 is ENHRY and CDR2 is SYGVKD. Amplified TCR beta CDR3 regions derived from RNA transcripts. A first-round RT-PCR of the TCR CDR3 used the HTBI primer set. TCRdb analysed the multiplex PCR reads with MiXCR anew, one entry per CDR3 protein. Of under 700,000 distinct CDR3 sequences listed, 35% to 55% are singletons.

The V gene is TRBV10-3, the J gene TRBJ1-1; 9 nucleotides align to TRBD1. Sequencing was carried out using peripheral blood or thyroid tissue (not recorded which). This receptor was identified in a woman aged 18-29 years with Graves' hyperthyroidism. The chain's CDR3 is CAIRTTGGETEAFF. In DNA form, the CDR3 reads TGTGCCATCAGAACCACAGGGGGCGAAACTGAAGCTTTCTTT.